This TCR beta chain is from a study of T cell repertoires and HLA-DP antigens. For the study at large: Donor ages ranged from 18-to-29 to 60-to-69; a couple of men, one woman.

Sequencing used immunoSEQ multiplex PCR; TCRdb keeps in-frame clones, though not all of them. The sample carries about 73,000 clones, around 77% recorded once. Concerning this clone: Its antigen is as yet unknown.

The TCR sequence derives from a man between 60 and 75 years old in good health and CMV-seronegative. Sequencing input: CD4+ T cells from PBMCs.

The CDR3 protein is CASSAQAGSYNEQFF. Here the CDR3 DNA reads TGTGCCAGCAGCGCCCAGGCCGGCTCCTACAATGAGCAGTTCTTC. This chain connects TRBV7-7 to TRBJ2-1; D remains unclear. Germline V gives CDR1 SSHAT, CDR2 FNYEAQ (reference sequence). The CDR3 totals 15 residues. The V and J ends lost 5 bases and 0 bases respectively, with 11 bases between them.